This T cell receptor (beta chain) comes out of a study of blood T cell repertoires in COVID-19. Original processing methods: Reference gene primer amplification gave estimated nucleated cell counts. Here immunoSEQ multiplex PCR was the method, and the copy in TCRdb shows in-frame clones only, minus some. The DNA was the basis for D and trimming; V, J and clone size are from that table. This table has some 45,000 clones, approximately 80% appearing once. The CDR3 consists of 14 residues. Trimming pared 8 bases from V and 0 bases from J, leaving 13 bases between. The germline V gene has CDR1 SGHTA and CDR2 FQGNSA.

Sequenced sample: peripheral blood. The TCR was taken from a human donor in a cohort sampled during active COVID-19. The chain carries TRBV7-2 and TRBJ1-1; D possibly corresponds to TRBD1 (6 bases). CDR3 bases: TGTGCCAGCTCCGGACAGCTAATGAACACTGAAGCTTTCTTT. Translation: CASSGQLMNTEAFF.